The TCR beta chain described here comes from a study of T cells in Graves' hyperthyroidism and ophthalmopathy. On the study more broadly: Peripheral blood was obtained at initial diagnosis, preceding any treatment. Whole-study results and caveats: Ophthalmopathy prediction by the model preceded onset by a median roughly 6 months.

This clonotype was found many times. Antigen unknown. From RNA transcripts, TCR beta CDR3 regions were amplified. The HTBI set primed first-round TCR CDR3 RT-PCR. One entry per CDR3 protein results from TCRdb running MiXCR on the multiplex PCR reads. The sample shows hundreds of thousands of distinct CDR3 sequences, about 38% of them seen only once. Trimming took off 3 bases at V and 1 base at J, with 16 bases between the two ends. The CDR3 loop spans 15 amino acids. CDR1 and CDR2 (germline): SQVTM, ANQGSEA. Graves' hyperthyroidism was deemed stable given no ophthalmopathy progression within 18 months. This receptor was obtained from a man aged 18 to 30 with Graves' hyperthyroidism. The chain combines TRBV29-1 with TRBJ2-7; D gene uncertain. Source material: blood. The CDR3 DNA follows: TGCAGCGTTGATGAGGCCCTCGGCCTTTCCTACGAGCAGTACTTC. This sequence encodes CSVDEALGLSYEQYF.